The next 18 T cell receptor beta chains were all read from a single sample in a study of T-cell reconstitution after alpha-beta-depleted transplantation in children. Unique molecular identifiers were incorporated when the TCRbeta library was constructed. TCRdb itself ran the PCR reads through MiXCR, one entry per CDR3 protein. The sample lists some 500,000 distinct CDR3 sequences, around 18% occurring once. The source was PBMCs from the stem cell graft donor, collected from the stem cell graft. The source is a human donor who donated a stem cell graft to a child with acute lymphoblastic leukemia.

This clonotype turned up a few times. The DNA for the CDR3 is TGTGCCAGCAGCTTCGGCAGGGGGCGCGCCTACGGCTACACCTTC. Its translation is CASSFGRGRAYGYTF. J is TRBJ1-2 and V is TRBV7-8, with TRBD1 identical over 8 bases. Per the germline V gene, CDR1 is SGHVS and CDR2 is FQNEAQ. J gave up 8 bases and V 3 bases, and 11 bases lay outside the gene matches. This CDR3 region has 15 residues.

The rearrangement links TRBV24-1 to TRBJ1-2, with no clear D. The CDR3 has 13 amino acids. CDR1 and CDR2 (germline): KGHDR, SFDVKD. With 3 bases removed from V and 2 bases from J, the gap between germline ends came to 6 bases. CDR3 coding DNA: TGTGCCACCAGTGATGCCTACAACTATGGCTACACCTTC. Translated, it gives CATSDAYNYGYTF.

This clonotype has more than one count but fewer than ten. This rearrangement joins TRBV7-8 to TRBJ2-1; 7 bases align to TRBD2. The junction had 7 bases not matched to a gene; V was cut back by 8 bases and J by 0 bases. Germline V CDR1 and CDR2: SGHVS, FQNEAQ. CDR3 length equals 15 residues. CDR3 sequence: CASGRRESSYNEQFF. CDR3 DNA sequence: TGTGCCAGCGGACGGCGGGAGAGCTCCTACAATGAGCAGTTCTTC.

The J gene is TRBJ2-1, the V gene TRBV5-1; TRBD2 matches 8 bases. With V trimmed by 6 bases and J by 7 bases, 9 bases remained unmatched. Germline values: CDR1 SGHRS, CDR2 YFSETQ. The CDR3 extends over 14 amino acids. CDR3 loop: CASNGGRTVNEQFF. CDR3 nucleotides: TGCGCCAGCAACGGCGGGAGGACGGTAAATGAGCAGTTCTTC.

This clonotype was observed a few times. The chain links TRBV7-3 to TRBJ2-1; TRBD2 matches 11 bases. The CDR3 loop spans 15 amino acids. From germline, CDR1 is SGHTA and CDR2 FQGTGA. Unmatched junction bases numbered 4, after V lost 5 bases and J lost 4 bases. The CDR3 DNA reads TGTGCCAGCAGCCCAAGACTAGCGGGATACAATGAGCAGTTCTTC. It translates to CASSPRLAGYNEQFF.

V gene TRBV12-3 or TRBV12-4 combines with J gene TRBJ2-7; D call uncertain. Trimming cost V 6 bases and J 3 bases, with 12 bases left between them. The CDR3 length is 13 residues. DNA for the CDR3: TGTGCCAGCAGCTTGAAGGTTTTCTACGAGCAGTACTTC. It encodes CASSLKVFYEQYF.

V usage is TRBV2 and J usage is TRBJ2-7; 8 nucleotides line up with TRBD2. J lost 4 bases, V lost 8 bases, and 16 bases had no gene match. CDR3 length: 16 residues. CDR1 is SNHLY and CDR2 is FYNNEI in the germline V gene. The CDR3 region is CASSGRGSGSVYEQYF. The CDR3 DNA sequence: TGTGCCAGCTCGGGGAGAGGCAGCGGGAGTGTTTACGAGCAGTACTTC.

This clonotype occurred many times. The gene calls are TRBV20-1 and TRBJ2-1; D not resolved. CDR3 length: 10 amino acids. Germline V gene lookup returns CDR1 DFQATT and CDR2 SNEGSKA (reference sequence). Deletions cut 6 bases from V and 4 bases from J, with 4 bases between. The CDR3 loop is CSAPYNEQFF. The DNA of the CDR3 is TGCAGTGCGCCTTACAATGAGCAGTTCTTC.

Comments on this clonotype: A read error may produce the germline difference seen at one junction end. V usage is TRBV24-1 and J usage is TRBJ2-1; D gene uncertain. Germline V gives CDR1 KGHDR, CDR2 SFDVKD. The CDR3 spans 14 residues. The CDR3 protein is CATGDPNSYNEQFF. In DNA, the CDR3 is TGTGCCACCGGTGACCCCAACTCCTACAATGAGCAGTTCTTC.

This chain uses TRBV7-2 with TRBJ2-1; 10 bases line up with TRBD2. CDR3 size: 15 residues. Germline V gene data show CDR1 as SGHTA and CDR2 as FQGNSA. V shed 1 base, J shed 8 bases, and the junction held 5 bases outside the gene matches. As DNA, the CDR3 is TGTGCCAGCAGCTTAGTAGCGGGAGGTAGCTATGAGCAGTTCTTC. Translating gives CASSLVAGGSYEQFF. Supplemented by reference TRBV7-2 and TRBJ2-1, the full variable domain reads GAGVSQSPSNKVTEKGKDVELRCDPISGHTALYWYRQSLGQGLEFLIYFQGNSAPDKSGLPSDRFSAERTGGSVSTLTIQRTQQEDSAVYLCASSLVAGGSYEQFFGPGTRLTVL.

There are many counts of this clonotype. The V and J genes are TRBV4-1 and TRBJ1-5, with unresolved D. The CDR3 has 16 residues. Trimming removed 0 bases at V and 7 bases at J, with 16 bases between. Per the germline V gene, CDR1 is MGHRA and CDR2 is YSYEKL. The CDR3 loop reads CASSQDKWRFAQPQHF. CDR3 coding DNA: TGCGCCAGCAGCCAAGATAAGTGGAGGTTTGCGCAGCCCCAGCATTTT.

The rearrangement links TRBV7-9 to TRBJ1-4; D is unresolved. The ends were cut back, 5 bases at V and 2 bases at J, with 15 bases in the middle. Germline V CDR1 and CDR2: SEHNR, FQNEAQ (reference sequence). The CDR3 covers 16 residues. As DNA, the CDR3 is TGTGCCAGCAGCAACCCCTCATGGGGTACTAATGAAAAACTGTTTTTT. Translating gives CASSNPSWGTNEKLFF. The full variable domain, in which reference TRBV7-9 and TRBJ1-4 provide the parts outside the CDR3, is DTGVSQNPRHKITKRGQNVTFRCDPISEHNRLYWYRQTLGQGPEFLTYFQNEAQLEKSRLLSDRFSAERPKGSFSTLEIQRTEQGDSAMYLCASSNPSWGTNEKLFFGSGTQLSVL.

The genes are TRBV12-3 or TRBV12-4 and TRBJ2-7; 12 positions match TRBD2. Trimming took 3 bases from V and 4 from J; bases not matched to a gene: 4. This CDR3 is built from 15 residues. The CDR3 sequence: CASSFSSGRGYEQYF. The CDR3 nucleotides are TGTGCCAGCAGTTTCTCTAGCGGGAGGGGATACGAGCAGTACTTC.

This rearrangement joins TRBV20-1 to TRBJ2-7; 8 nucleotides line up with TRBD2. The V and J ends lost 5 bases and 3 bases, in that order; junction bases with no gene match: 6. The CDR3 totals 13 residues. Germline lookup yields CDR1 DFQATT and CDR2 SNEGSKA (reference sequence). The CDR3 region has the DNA TGCAGTGCTTTGAGCGGGAGTCACTACGAGCAGTACTTC. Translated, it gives CSALSGSHYEQYF.

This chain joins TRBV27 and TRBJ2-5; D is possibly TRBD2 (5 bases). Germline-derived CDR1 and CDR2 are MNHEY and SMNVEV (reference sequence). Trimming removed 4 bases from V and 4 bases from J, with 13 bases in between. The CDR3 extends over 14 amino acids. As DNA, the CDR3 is TGTGCCAGCAGTTGGCTGGGAGTTCCAGAGACCCAGTACTTC. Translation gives CASSWLGVPETQYF.

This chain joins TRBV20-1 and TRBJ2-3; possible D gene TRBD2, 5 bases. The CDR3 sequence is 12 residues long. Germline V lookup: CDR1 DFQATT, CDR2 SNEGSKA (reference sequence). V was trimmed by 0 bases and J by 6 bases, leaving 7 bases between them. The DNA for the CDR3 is TGCAGTGCTAGAGATACGGGGGATACGCAGTATTTT. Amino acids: CSARDTGDTQYF.

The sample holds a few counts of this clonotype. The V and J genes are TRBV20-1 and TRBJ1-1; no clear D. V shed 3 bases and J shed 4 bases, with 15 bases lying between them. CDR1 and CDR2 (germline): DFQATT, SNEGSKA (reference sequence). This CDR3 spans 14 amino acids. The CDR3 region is CSASTPEGFTEAFF. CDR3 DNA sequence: TGCAGTGCTAGTACCCCTGAAGGGTTCACTGAAGCTTTCTTT.

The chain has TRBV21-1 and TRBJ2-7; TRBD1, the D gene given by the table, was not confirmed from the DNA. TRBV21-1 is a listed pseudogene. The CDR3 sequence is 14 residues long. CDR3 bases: TGTGCCAGCAGCAAAGGACCGGGTGCTTACGAGCAGTACTTC. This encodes CASSKGPGAYEQYF.